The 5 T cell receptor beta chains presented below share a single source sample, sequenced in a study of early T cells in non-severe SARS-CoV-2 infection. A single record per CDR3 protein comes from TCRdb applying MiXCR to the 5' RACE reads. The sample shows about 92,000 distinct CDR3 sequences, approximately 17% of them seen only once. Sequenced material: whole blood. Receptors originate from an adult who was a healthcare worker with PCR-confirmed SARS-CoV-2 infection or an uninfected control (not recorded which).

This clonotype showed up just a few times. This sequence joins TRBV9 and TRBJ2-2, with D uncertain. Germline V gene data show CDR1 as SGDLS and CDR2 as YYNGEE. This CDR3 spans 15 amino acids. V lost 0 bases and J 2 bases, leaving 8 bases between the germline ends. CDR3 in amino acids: CASSVGEVNTGELFF. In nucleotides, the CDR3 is TGTGCCAGCAGCGTAGGAGAAGTTAACACCGGGGAGCTGTTTTTT.

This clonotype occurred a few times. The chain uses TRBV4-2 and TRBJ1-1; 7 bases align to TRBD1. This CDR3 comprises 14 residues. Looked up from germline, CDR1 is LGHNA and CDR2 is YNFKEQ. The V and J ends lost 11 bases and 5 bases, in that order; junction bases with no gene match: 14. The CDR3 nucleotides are TGTGCCGCGGGGGCGGGGGACAGTAAGACTGAAGCTTTCTTT. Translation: CAAGAGDSKTEAFF.

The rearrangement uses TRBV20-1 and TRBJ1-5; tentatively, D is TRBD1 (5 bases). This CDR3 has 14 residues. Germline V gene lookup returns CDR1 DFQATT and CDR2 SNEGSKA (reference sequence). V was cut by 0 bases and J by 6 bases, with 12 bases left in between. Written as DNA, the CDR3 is TGCAGTGCTAGAGACGGGACCCCATCTCAGCCCCAGCATTTT. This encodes CSARDGTPSQPQHF.

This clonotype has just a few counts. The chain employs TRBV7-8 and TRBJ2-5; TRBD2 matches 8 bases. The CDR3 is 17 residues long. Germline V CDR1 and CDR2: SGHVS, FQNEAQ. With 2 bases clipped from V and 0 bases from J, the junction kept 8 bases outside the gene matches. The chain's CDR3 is CASSLTGGPVYQETQYF. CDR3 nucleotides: TGTGCCAGCAGCTTAACGGGAGGGCCCGTGTACCAAGAGACCCAGTACTTC.

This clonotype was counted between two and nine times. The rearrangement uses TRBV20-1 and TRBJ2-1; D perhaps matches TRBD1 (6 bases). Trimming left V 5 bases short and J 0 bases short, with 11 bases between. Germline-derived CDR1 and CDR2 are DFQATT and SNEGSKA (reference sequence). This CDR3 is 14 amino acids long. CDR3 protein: CSAPDRSSYNEQFF. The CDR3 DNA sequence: TGCAGTGCTCCCGACAGGAGCTCCTACAATGAGCAGTTCTTC.